The source of this TCR beta chain is a study of shared clonotypes between healthy human individuals. Background on the study: Each donor's CD4 naive and CD4 memory cells filled three plates apiece, CD8 naive two, and CD8 memory one. General study points: Relative to memory subsets, naive subsets generally showed larger estimated richness. Generation probabilities of non-shared clonotypes were lower (relative to those shared by all four donors).

As concerns this clone: No antigen is known for it.

Sequenced by immunoSEQ multiplex PCR; TCRdb stores in-frame clones only, minus some. Seen here are around 2,000,000 clones, about 95% observed once, and the top ten hold approximately 1.2%. V was pared by 5 bases and J by 3 bases, with 14 bases between. Per germline, CDR1 SGHVS and CDR2 FQNEAQ. This CDR3 has 14 residues. CD45RO-negative, CCR7-selected cells formed the naive CD8 fraction, which excluded terminally differentiated effector memory CD45RA+ cells. Source material: naive CD8+ T cells sorted from blood. The clonotype was recovered from a young man in good health. This rearrangement joins TRBV7-8 to TRBJ2-7; D ambiguous. Here the CDR3 reads CASSPKLFVYEQYF. In DNA, the CDR3 is TGTGCCAGCAGCCCGAAGCTCTTCGTCTACGAGCAGTACTTC.